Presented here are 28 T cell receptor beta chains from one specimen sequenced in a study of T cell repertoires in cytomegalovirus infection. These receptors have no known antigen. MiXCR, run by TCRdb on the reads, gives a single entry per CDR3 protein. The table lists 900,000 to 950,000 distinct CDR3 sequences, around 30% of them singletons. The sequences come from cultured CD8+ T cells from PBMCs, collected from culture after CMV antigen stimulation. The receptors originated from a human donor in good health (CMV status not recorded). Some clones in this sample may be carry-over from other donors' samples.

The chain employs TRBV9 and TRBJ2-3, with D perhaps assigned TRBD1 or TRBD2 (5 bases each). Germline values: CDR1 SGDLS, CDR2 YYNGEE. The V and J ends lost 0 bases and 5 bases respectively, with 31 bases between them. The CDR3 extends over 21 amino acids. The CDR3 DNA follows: TGTGCCAGCAGCGTAGCCCCCGAGCGCCGGACAAGGTTGGGAGACAGAGATACGCAGTATTTT. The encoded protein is CASSVAPERRTRLGDRDTQYF.

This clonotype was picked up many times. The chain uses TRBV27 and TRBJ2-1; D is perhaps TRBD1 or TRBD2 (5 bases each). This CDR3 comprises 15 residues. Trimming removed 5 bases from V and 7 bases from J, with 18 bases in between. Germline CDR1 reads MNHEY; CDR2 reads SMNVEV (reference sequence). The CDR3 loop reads CASSQGTIPLNEQFF. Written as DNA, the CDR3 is TGTGCCAGCAGTCAAGGGACCATCCCCCTGAATGAGCAGTTCTTC.

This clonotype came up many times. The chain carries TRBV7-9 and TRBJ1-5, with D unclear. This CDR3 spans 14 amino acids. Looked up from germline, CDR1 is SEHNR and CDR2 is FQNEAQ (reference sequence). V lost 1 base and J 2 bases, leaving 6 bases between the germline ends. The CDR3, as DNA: TGTGCCAGCAGCTTAGGGTCCGGCAATCAGCCCCAGCATTTT. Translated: CASSLGSGNQPQHF.

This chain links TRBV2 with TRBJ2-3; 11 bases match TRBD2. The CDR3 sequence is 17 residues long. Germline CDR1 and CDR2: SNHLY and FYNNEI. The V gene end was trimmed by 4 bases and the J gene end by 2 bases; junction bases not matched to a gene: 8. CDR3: CASSATGTSGHTDTQYF. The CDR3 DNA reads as TGTGCCAGCAGTGCAACCGGGACTAGCGGACACACAGATACGCAGTATTTT.

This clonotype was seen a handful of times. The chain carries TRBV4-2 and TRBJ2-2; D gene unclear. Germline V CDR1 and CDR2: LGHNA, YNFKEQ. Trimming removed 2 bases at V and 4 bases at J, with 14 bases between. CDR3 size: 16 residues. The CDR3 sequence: CASSQSFGIITGELFF. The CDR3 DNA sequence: TGTGCCAGCAGCCAATCTTTCGGTATTATCACCGGGGAGCTGTTTTTT.

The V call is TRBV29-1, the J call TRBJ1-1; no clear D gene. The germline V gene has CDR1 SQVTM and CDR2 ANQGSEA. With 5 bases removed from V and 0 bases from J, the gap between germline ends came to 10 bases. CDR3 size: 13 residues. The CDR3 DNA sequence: TGCAGCGTTCCGGGCCTCATGAACACTGAAGCTTTCTTT. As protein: CSVPGLMNTEAFF.

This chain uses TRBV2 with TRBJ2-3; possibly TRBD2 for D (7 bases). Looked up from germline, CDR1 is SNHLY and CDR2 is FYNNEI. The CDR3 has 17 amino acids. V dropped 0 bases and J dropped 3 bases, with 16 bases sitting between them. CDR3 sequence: CASSEAQVGGPTDTQYF. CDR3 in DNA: TGTGCCAGCAGTGAAGCGCAGGTGGGGGGGCCGACAGATACGCAGTATTTT.

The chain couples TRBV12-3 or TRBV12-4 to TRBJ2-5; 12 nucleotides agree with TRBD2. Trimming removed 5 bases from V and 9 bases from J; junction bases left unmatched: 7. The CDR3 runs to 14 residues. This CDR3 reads CASSGLAGRGAQYF. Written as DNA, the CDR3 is TGTGCCAGCAGTGGACTAGCGGGGAGGGGGGCCCAGTACTTC.

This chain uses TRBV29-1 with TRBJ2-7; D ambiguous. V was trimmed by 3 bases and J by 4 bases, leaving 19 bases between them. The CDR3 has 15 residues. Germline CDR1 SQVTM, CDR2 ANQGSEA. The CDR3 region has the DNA TGCAGCGTTGATGGTAGGACCCTGATTTTTTACGAGCAGTACGTC. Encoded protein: CSVDGRTLIFYEQYV.

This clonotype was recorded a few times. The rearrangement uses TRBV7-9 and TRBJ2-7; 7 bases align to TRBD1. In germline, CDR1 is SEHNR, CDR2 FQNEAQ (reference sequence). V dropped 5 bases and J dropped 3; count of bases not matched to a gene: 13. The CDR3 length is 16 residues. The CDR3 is CASSAPTGINNYEQYV. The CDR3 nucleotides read TGTGCCAGCAGCGCCCCGACAGGGATTAACAACTACGAGCAGTACGTC.

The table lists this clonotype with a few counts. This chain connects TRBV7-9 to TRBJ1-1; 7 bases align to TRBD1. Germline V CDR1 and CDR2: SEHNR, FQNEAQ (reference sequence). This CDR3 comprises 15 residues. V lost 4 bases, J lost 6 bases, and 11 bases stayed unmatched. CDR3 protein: CASSSRGVAVPEAFF. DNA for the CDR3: TGTGCCAGCAGCTCCAGGGGGGTGGCCGTCCCTGAAGCTTTCTTT.

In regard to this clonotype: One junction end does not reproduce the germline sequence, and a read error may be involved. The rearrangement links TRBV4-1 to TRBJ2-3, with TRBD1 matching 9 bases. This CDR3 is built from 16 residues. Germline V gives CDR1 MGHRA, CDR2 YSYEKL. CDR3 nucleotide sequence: TGCGCCAGCAGCCAAGAAGGACAGGGGAGCACAGATATGCAGTATTTT. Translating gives CASSQEGQGSTDMQYF.

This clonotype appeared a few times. CDR3 amino acids: CATSDSQAPDEQYV. The CDR3, as DNA: TGTGCCACCAGTGATTCACAGGCGCCTGACGAGCAGTACGTC. The chain joins TRBV24-1 to TRBJ2-7; a possible D gene is TRBD1 (5 bases). The CDR3 has 14 amino acids. Trimming stripped 2 bases from V and 5 bases from J, with 12 bases between. CDR1 and CDR2 (germline): KGHDR, SFDVKD.

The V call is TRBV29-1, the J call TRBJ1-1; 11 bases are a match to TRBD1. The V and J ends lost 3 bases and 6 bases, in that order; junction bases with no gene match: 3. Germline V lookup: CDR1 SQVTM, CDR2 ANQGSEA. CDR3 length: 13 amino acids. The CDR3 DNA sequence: TGCAGCGTTGATGGACAGGGGGCCTCTGAAGCTTTCTTT. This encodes CSVDGQGASEAFF.

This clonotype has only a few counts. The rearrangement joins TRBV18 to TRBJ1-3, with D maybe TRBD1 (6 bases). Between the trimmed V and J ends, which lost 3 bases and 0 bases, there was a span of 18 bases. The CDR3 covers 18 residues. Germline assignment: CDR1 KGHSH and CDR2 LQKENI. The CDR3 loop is CASSPIRQGTSSGNTIYF. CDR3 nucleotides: TGTGCCAGCTCACCGATTAGGCAGGGGACAAGCTCTGGAAACACCATATATTTT. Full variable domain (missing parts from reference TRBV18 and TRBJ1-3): NAGVMQNPRHLVRRRGQEARLRCSPMKGHSHVYWYRQLPEEGLKFMVYLQKENIIDESGMPKERFSAEFPKEGPSILRIQQVVRGDSAAYFCASSPIRQGTSSGNTIYFGEGSWLTVV.

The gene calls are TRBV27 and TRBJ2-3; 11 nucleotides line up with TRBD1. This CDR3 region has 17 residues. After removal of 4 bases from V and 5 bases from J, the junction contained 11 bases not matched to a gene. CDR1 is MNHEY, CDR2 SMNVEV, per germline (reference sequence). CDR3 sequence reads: CASSSLRTGGDLDTQYF. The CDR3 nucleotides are TGTGCCAGCAGTTCCTTACGGACAGGGGGCGATTTAGATACGCAGTATTTT.

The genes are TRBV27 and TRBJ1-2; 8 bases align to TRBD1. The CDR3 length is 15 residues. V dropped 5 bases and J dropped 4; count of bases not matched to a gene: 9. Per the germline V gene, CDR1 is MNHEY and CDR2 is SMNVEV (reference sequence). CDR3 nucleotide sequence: TGTGCCAGCAGTCCCGGGACAGGATTACTCTATGGCTACACCTTC. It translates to CASSPGTGLLYGYTF.

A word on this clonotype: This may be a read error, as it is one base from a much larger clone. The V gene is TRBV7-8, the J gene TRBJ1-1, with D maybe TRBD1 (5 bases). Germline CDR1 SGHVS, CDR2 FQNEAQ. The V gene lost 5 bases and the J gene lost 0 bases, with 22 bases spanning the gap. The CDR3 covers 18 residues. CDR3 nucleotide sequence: TGTGCCAGCAGCATCAACCAGGACATATTTTATTTGAACACTGAAGCTTTCTTT. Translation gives CASSINQDIFYLNTEAFF.

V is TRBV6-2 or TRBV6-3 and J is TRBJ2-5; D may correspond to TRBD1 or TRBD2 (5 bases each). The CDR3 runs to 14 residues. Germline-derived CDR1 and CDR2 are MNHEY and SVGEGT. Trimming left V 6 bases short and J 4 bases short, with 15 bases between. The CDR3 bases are TGTGCCAGCAGAAGACTGGTGAGGGGAGAGACCCAGTACTTC. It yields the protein CASRRLVRGETQYF.

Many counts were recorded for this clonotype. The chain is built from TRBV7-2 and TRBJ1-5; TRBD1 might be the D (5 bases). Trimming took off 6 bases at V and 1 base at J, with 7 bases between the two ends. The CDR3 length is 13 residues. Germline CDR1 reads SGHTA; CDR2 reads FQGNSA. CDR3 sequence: CASSRGSNQPQHF. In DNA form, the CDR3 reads TGTGCCAGCAGTCGGGGGAGCAATCAGCCCCAGCATTTT.

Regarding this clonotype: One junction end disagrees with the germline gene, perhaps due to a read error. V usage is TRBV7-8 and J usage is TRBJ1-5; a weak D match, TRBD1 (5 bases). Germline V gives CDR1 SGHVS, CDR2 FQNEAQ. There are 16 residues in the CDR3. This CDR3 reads CVSREAGEIWAQPQHF. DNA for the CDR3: TGTGTCAGCAGGGAGGCGGGGGAGATTTGGGCTCAGCCCCAGCATTTT. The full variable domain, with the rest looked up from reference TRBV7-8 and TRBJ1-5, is GAGVSQSPRYKVAKRGQDVALRCDPISGHVSLFWYQQALGQGPEFLTYFQNEAQLDKSGLPSDRFFAERPEGSVSTLKIQRTQQEDSAVYLCVSREAGEIWAQPQHFGDGTRLSIL.

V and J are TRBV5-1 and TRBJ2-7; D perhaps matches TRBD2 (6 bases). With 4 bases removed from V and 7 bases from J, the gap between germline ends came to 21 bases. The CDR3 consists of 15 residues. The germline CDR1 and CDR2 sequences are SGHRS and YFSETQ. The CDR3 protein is CASSPGTGGTGEQYF. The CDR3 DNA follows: TGCGCCAGCAGCCCGGGGACTGGCGGCACGGGGGAGCAGTACTTC.

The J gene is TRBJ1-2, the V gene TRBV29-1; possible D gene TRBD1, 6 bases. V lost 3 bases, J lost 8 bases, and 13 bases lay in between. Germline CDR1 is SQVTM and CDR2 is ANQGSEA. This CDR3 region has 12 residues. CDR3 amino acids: CSVDGGRPGYTF. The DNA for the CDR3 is TGCAGCGTTGACGGGGGGCGGCCCGGCTACACCTTC. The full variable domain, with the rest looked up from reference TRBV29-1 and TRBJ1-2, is SAVISQKPSRDICQRGTSLTIQCQVDSQVTMMFWYRQQPGQSLTLIATANQGSEATYESGFVIDKFPISRPNLTFSTLTVSNMSPEDSSIYLCSVDGGRPGYTFGSGTRLTVV.

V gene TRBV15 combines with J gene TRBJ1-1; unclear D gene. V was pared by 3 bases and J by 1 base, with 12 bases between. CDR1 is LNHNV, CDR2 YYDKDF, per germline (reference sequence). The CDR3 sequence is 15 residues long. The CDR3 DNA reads TGTGCCACCAGCAGGTCGGGCCGTCGGAACACTGAAGCTTTCTTT. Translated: CATSRSGRRNTEAFF.

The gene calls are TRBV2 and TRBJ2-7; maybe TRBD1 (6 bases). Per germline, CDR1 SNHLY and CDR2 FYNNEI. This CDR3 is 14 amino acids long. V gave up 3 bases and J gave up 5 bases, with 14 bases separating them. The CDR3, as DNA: TGTGCCAGCAGTGACCCACAGGGAATCCACGAGCAGTACTTC. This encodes CASSDPQGIHEQYF. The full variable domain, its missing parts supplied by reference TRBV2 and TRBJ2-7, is EPEVTQTPSHQVTQMGQEVILRCVPISNHLYFYWYRQILGQKVEFLVSFYNNEISEKSEIFDDQFSVERPDGSNFTLKIRSTKLEDSAMYFCASSDPQGIHEQYFGPGTRLTVT.

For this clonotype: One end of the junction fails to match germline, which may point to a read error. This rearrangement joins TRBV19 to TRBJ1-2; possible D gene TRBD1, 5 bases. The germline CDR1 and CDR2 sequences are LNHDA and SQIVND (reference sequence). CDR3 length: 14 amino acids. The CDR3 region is CVSSPTDTWGGYTF. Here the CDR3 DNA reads TGTGTCAGTAGCCCAACAGACACCTGGGGGGGCTACACCTTC. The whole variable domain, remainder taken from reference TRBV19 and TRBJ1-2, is DGGITQSPKYLFRKEGQNVTLSCEQNLNHDAMYWYRQDPGQGLRLIYYSQIVNDFQKGDIAEGYSVSREKKESFPLTVTSAQKNPTAFYLCVSSPTDTWGGYTFGSGTRLTVV.

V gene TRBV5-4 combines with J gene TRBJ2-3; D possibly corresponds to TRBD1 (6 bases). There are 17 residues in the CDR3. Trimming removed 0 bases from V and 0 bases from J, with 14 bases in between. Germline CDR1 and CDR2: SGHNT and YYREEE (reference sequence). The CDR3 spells CASSLGFAGTSTDTQYF. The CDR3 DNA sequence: TGTGCCAGCAGCTTGGGGTTTGCAGGGACAAGCACAGATACGCAGTATTTT.

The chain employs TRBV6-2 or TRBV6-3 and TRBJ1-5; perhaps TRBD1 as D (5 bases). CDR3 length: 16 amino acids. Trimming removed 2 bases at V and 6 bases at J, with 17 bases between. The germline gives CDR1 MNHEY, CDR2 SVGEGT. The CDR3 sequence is CASSYEQRQGGQPQHF. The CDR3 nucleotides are TGTGCCAGCAGTTACGAACAACGGCAGGGTGGTCAGCCCCAGCATTTT.